Shown below are 15 T cell receptor beta chains from a single sample sequenced in a study of blood T cell repertoires in COVID-19. Clones were sequenced by immunoSEQ multiplex PCR, and TCRdb holds only the in-frame ones, with some missing. The sample has under 300,000 clones; about 87% are singletons. Sequenced material: PBMCs or T cells enriched from blood (not recorded which). These receptors were obtained from a woman between 50 and 59 years old who had recovered from COVID-19.

The J gene is TRBJ2-3, the V gene TRBV3-1 (or the pseudogene TRBV3-2); TRBD2 agrees at 10 bases. The CDR3 is 17 residues long. Unmatched junction bases numbered 10, after V lost 0 bases and J lost 7 bases. Germline CDR1 and CDR2: LGHDT and YNNKEL (reference sequence). Here the CDR3 DNA reads TGTGCCAGCAGCCAAGATCCTAGCGGGGGTGGGCCGAATACGCAGTATTTT. Its translation is CASSQDPSGGGPNTQYF.

The chain recombines TRBV15 with TRBJ1-1; D is unresolved. V lost 8 bases, J lost 5 bases, and 27 bases lay in between. The CDR3 contains 17 residues. Germline V lookup: CDR1 LNHNV, CDR2 YYDKDF (reference sequence). The CDR3 loop is CATSKTKSGIKSTEAFF. CDR3 nucleotide sequence: TGTGCCACCTCCAAAACTAAATCCGGGATCAAATCGACTGAAGCTTTCTTT.

The chain combines TRBV14 with TRBJ1-3; D gene unclear. V shed 0 bases and J shed 2 bases, with 8 bases lying between them. Germline CDR1 reads SGHDN; CDR2 reads FVKESK. The CDR3 spans 15 residues. Here the CDR3 DNA reads TGTGCCAGCAGCCAAGATGGTACAGCTGGAAACACCATATATTTT. Translation: CASSQDGTAGNTIYF.

CDR3 nucleotides: TGTGCCAGTAGTATTGGTCGGACTAGCGGGAGCATGCAAGAGACCCAGTACTTC. Its translation is CASSIGRTSGSMQETQYF. The genes are TRBV19 and TRBJ2-5; 13 bases match TRBD2. With V trimmed by 3 bases and J by 2 bases, 9 bases remained unmatched. CDR1 LNHDA and CDR2 SQIVND come from the germline V gene (reference sequence). The CDR3 has 18 residues.

V gene TRBV30 combines with J gene TRBJ2-2; D unclear. Per the germline V gene, CDR1 is GTSNPN and CDR2 is SVGIG (reference sequence). CDR3 length equals 14 residues. Trimming took off 0 bases at V and 9 bases at J, with 14 bases between the two ends. The CDR3 loop reads CAWSVLYVGRELFF. CDR3 sequence (DNA): TGTGCCTGGAGTGTACTCTATGTTGGGCGGGAGCTGTTTTTT.

This chain uses TRBV5-4 with TRBJ2-2; TRBD1 is a possible D gene (6 bases). The V gene lost 4 bases and the J gene lost 0 bases, with 16 bases spanning the gap. CDR1 is SGHNT, CDR2 YYREEE, per germline (reference sequence). This CDR3 is 17 amino acids long. CDR3 loop: CASSPTTGRSNTGELFF. The CDR3 nucleotides are TGTGCCAGCAGCCCAACGACAGGCCGATCGAACACCGGGGAGCTGTTTTTT.

The gene calls are TRBV11-2 and TRBJ1-4, with TRBD1 matching 9 bases. The CDR3 length is 15 residues. The germline V gene encodes CDR1 SGHAT and CDR2 FQNNGV. With V trimmed by 3 bases and J by 4 bases, 3 bases remained unmatched. CDR3 bases: TGTGCCAGCAGCTTTATGGGACAGGGTAATGAAAAACTGTTTTTT. Amino acid sequence: CASSFMGQGNEKLFF.

The chain has TRBV2 and TRBJ2-2; either TRBD1 or TRBD2 may fit D (9 bases each). V gave up 7 bases and J gave up 7 bases, with 37 bases separating them. This CDR3 is 21 amino acids long. Germline V gives CDR1 SNHLY, CDR2 FYNNEI. The CDR3 DNA reads as TGTGCCAGCACTGCGGGACAGGGCTCTCTTTTTTCTAGCGGGAAGGTCGGGGAGCTGTTTTTT. It yields the protein CASTAGQGSLFSSGKVGELFF.

The chain carries TRBV11-2 and TRBJ2-3; a possible D gene is TRBD1 (6 bases). Germline-derived CDR1 and CDR2 are SGHAT and FQNNGV. Trimming shortened V by 2 bases and J by 3 bases, and 12 bases separated the two germline ends. CDR3 length: 15 amino acids. The CDR3 loop is CASSLRTGPTDTQYF. CDR3 nucleotide sequence: TGTGCCAGCAGCTTAAGAACAGGGCCGACAGATACGCAGTATTTT.

The chain couples TRBV29-1 to TRBJ2-2; unclear D gene. Trimming removed 5 bases from V and 4 bases from J, with 8 bases in between. This CDR3 is 12 amino acids long. The germline gives CDR1 SQVTM, CDR2 ANQGSEA. CDR3 protein: CSVSRSTGELFF. The CDR3 nucleotides are TGCAGCGTTTCGAGGTCCACCGGGGAGCTGTTTTTT.

This chain connects TRBV6-5 to TRBJ1-2; D perhaps matches TRBD1 (6 bases). The CDR3 consists of 13 residues. Germline V gene lookup returns CDR1 MNHEY and CDR2 SVGAGI. The ends were cut back, 7 bases at V and 7 bases at J, with 16 bases in the middle. CDR3 DNA sequence: TGTGCCAGCACTTTCGGGGGGCCGGTTGGCTACACCTTC. The encoded protein is CASTFGGPVGYTF.

This clone was seen a few times. This sequence joins TRBV11-3 and TRBJ2-1; D is possibly TRBD2 (6 bases). The CDR3 runs to 15 residues. Germline V gene sequence: CDR1 SGHNT, CDR2 YENEEA. Trimming took 0 bases from V and 4 from J, leaving 10 bases between them. As DNA, the CDR3 is TGTGCCAGCAGCTTAGAGGGGGGAAAATACAATGAGCAGTTCTTC. Translation gives CASSLEGGKYNEQFF.

This chain connects TRBV24-1 to TRBJ2-1; 8 bases line up with TRBD2. The CDR3 length is 14 residues. J was trimmed by 9 bases and V by 9 bases; bases with no gene match: 12. CDR1 KGHDR and CDR2 SFDVKD come from the germline V gene. The CDR3 spells CATGSSSGSGEQFF. The CDR3 DNA sequence: TGTGCCACCGGCTCATCAAGCGGGAGTGGTGAGCAGTTCTTC.

The chain uses TRBV6-5 and TRBJ2-1; no clear D. This CDR3 has 12 residues. Deletions cut 6 bases from V and 6 bases from J, with 9 bases between. Looked up from germline, CDR1 is MNHEY and CDR2 is SVGAGI. CDR3 DNA sequence: TGTGCCAGCAGCCAGAACGTCAATGAGCAGTTCTTC. Protein sequence: CASSQNVNEQFF.

This clone showed up just a few times. The chain carries TRBV7-9 and TRBJ1-1, with TRBD1 as a possible D gene (5 bases). The CDR3 is 14 amino acids. Germline values: CDR1 SEHNR, CDR2 FQNEAQ (reference sequence). V shed 3 bases and J shed 4 bases, with 12 bases lying between them. The CDR3 sequence is CASSFNAGGTEAFF. CDR3 DNA: TGTGCCAGCAGCTTCAATGCCGGGGGCACTGAAGCTTTCTTT.